The rows below give T cell receptor beta chains drawn from one sample of a study of glioma-infiltrating T cells after dendritic cell vaccination. Sequencing was performed with immunoSEQ multiplex PCR; in TCRdb, only in-frame clones are kept and a portion is missing. The sample holds tens of thousands of clones, under 90% seen once. The sequenced sample was blood, obtained before dendritic cell vaccination. All receptors come from a human donor with glioblastoma. CDR3s include the opening cysteine and the closing phenylalanine or tryptophan. The D gene is left open where the match is weak.

length: 16; V: TRBV4-3; D: TRBD2; J: TRBJ2-7; DNA: TGCGCCAGCAGCCAGGCACCGGGACTACCGGGTGTGGAGCAGTACTTC; CDR3: CASSQAPGLPGVEQYF
length: 13; V: TRBV7-2; D: -; J: TRBJ2-7; DNA: TGTGCCAGCAGCTTAAAGGGGTCCTACGAGCAGTACTTC; CDR3: CASSLKGSYEQYF
length: 15; V: TRBV2; D: TRBD1; J: TRBJ2-1; DNA: TGTGCCAGCAGCGAGACAGGGGTAGTTGTCGATGAGCAGTTCTTC; CDR3: CASSETGVVVDEQFF
length: 16; V: TRBV7-2; D: TRBD1; J: TRBJ2-7; DNA: TGTGCCAGCAGCACAGCCCCGACAGGGGGCGCCTACGAGCAGTACTTC; CDR3: CASSTAPTGGAYEQYF
length: 16; V: TRBV7-9; D: TRBD2; J: TRBJ2-1; DNA: TGTGCCAGCAGCTTAGGGCTAGCGGGAGTAGGAAATGAGCAGTTCTTC; CDR3: CASSLGLAGVGNEQFF
length: 13; V: TRBV7-2; D: -; J: TRBJ1-1; DNA: TGTGCCAGCAGCCAGCAGGGGAACACTGAAGCTTTCTTT; CDR3: CASSQQGNTEAFF
length: 16; V: TRBV2; D: -; J: TRBJ1-5; DNA: TGTGCCAGCAGTGAGTGGGGGGGCAGTGGCAATCAGCCCCAGCATTTT; CDR3: CASSEWGGSGNQPQHF
length: 12; V: TRBV6-5; D: -; J: TRBJ1-2; DNA: TGTGCCAGTCAAACAGGGAACTATGGCTACACCTTC; CDR3: CASQTGNYGYTF
length: 15; V: TRBV4-1; D: TRBD2; J: TRBJ2-7; DNA: TGCGCCAGCAGCCACCCCAAGGCGGGAGCCTACGAGCAGTACTTC; CDR3: CASSHPKAGAYEQYF
length: 14; V: TRBV5-1; D: -; J: TRBJ1-1; DNA: TGCGCCAGCAGCTTGGACAGAGCGAACACTGAAGCTTTCTTT; CDR3: CASSLDRANTEAFF
length: 13; V: TRBV2; D: -; J: TRBJ2-2; DNA: TGTGCCAGCAAGTTGGAGGGTCCCGGGGAGCTGTTTTTT; CDR3: CASKLEGPGELFF
length: 14; V: TRBV7-3; D: -; J: TRBJ2-3; DNA: TGTGCCAGCAGCTCGGGGACTAGCACAGATACGCAGTATTTT; CDR3: CASSSGTSTDTQYF
length: 15; V: TRBV6-1; D: -; J: TRBJ1-4; DNA: TGTGCCAGCAGTGAAAATCGCGCGATTAATGAAAAACTGTTTTTT; CDR3: CASSENRAINEKLFF
length: 14; V: TRBV7-3; D: TRBD2; J: TRBJ2-2; DNA: TGTGCCAGCAGCTTGGGACTAGTCACCGGGGAGCTGTTTTTT; CDR3: CASSLGLVTGELFF
length: 14; V: TRBV5-1; D: -; J: TRBJ1-6; DNA: TGCGCCAGCAGCTTGGTAGGGGAAGGGTCACCCCTCCACTTT; CDR3: CASSLVGEGSPLHF
length: 13; V: TRBV6-5; D: TRBD1; J: TRBJ1-4; DNA: TGTGCCAGCCGGCAACAGGGGGATGAAAAACTGTTTTTT; CDR3: CASRQQGDEKLFF
length: 14; V: TRBV11-2; D: -; J: TRBJ1-6; DNA: TGTGCCAGCAGCCCACAGGGATATAATTCACCCCTCCACTTT; CDR3: CASSPQGYNSPLHF
length: 14; V: TRBV5-1; D: -; J: TRBJ1-1; DNA: TGCGCCAGCAGCCTAGGGGCAGGGATCGCTGAAGCTTTCTTT; CDR3: CASSLGAGIAEAFF
length: 17; V: TRBV5-1; D: TRBD2; J: TRBJ2-3; DNA: TGCGCCAGCAGCTTGCAAAGCGGGGGGGTTCTCACAGATACGCAGTATTTT; CDR3: CASSLQSGGVLTDTQYF
length: 16; V: TRBV5-1; D: TRBD2; J: TRBJ2-7; DNA: TGCGCCAGCAGCTTGGCCAGCGGGGACGATCCCTACGAGCAGTACTTC; CDR3: CASSLASGDDPYEQYF
length: 15; V: TRBV7-8; D: -; J: TRBJ1-2; DNA: TGTGCCAGCAGCCCGTGGACAGCGACTAACTATGGCTACACCTTC; CDR3: CASSPWTATNYGYTF
length: 15; V: TRBV6-5; D: -; J: TRBJ1-3; DNA: TGTGCCAGCAGTCGTTTTGTATCGGCTGGAAACACCATATATTTT; CDR3: CASSRFVSAGNTIYF
length: 16; V: TRBV10-3; D: TRBD2; J: TRBJ2-1; DNA: TGTGCCATCAGGAGGACTAGCGGTAGCTCCTACAATGAGCAGTTCTTC; CDR3: CAIRRTSGSSYNEQFF
length: 15; V: TRBV7-2; D: -; J: TRBJ2-4; DNA: TGTGCCAGCAGCTCCCTGGGGGGGGCGCAGGGCATTCAGTACTTC; CDR3: CASSSLGGAQGIQYF
length: 15; V: TRBV19; D: -; J: TRBJ1-1; DNA: TGTGCCAGTAGTATAGTTCGCCAGATGAACACTGAAGCTTTCTTT; CDR3: CASSIVRQMNTEAFF
length: 14; V: TRBV18; D: -; J: TRBJ1-5; DNA: TGTGCCAGCTCACCCGATCAGGGTAACCAGCCCCAGCATTTT; CDR3: CASSPDQGNQPQHF
length: 14; V: TRBV13; D: -; J: TRBJ2-1; DNA: TGTGCCAGCAGCTTAACTAAGAGGGCCTTGGAGCAGTTCTTC; CDR3: CASSLTKRALEQFF
length: 13; V: TRBV18; D: -; J: TRBJ2-3; DNA: TGTGCCAGCTCACCAGGCACAGAAAATACGCAGTATTTT; CDR3: CASSPGTENTQYF
length: 15; V: TRBV5-4; D: -; J: TRBJ2-5; DNA: TGTGCCAGCAGCTTGGGGAACGGAGGGCAAGAGACCCAGTACTTC; CDR3: CASSLGNGGQETQYF
length: 16; V: TRBV10-3; D: -; J: TRBJ1-1; DNA: TGTGCCATCAGTGAGTCAAGGGAGGGAAAGAACACTGAAGCTTTCTTT; CDR3: CAISESREGKNTEAFF
length: 15; V: TRBV9; D: -; J: TRBJ2-5; DNA: TGTGCCAGCAGCGTAGGCGGCGGGGTGGGAGAGACCCAGTACTTC; CDR3: CASSVGGGVGETQYF
length: 17; V: TRBV5-1; D: -; J: TRBJ2-3; DNA: TGCGCCAGCAGCTCCCTAATGAGGGGGTCGAGAACAGATACGCAGTATTTT; CDR3: CASSSLMRGSRTDTQYF
length: 15; V: TRBV5-4; D: TRBD1; J: TRBJ2-4; DNA: TGTGCCAGCAGCTTGGAGGACAGGGCCCAAAACATTCAGTACTTC; CDR3: CASSLEDRAQNIQYF
length: 14; V: TRBV6-6; D: -; J: TRBJ1-1; DNA: TGTGCCAGCAGTTTCACCAATTGGGCTTCTGAAGCTTTCTTT; CDR3: CASSFTNWASEAFF
length: 13; V: TRBV14; D: -; J: TRBJ1-1; DNA: TGTGCCAGCAGCCCGGAGATGAACACTGAAGCTTTCTTT; CDR3: CASSPEMNTEAFF
length: 16; V: TRBV4-2; D: TRBD2; J: TRBJ2-2; DNA: TGTGCCAGCAGCCAAGATGGACTAGCGGCCACCGGGGAGCTGTTTTTT; CDR3: CASSQDGLAATGELFF
length: 18; V: TRBV7-8; D: -; J: TRBJ1-4; DNA: TGTGCCAGCAGCTATATCGCGGTTTGGAGGGGGGGTGGAGAAAAACTGTTTTTT; CDR3: CASSYIAVWRGGGEKLFF
length: 15; V: TRBV9; D: -; J: TRBJ2-7; DNA: TGTGCCAGCAGCGTAGGAGGCGGCGGGTCCTACGAGCAGTACTTC; CDR3: CASSVGGGGSYEQYF
length: 16; V: TRBV10-1; D: TRBD1; J: TRBJ2-1; DNA: TGCGCCAGCAGTGAGTCGGGGAAGGGGGCCCTCGATGAGCAGTTCTTC; CDR3: CASSESGKGALDEQFF
length: 15; V: TRBV5-1; D: -; J: TRBJ2-7; DNA: TGCGCCAGCAGCTTGGGGCAGGGTCCCCCCTCCGAGCAGTACTTC; CDR3: CASSLGQGPPSEQYF
length: 12; V: TRBV18; D: -; J: TRBJ1-2; DNA: TGTGCCAGCTCACCGATGGGGGGGCTTTCGAGCTTC; CDR3: CASSPMGGLSSF
length: 16; V: TRBV4-1; D: TRBD1; J: TRBJ2-2; DNA: TGCGCCAGCAGCCAGGGGACAGGGATGGGCACCGGGGAGCTGTTTTTT; CDR3: CASSQGTGMGTGELFF
length: 13; V: TRBV7-3; D: TRBD2; J: TRBJ2-7; DNA: TGTGCCAGCAGCCCTGGGACTAGGCAGGAGCAGTACTTC; CDR3: CASSPGTRQEQYF
length: 10; V: TRBV6-7; D: -; J: TRBJ1-2; DNA: TGCCTCGGGAGGGGCGATGGCTACACCTTC; CDR3: CLGRGDGYTF
length: 14; V: TRBV9; D: TRBD2; J: TRBJ2-7; DNA: TGTGCCAGCAGCCTCGAGGGACTAGCCGGCGAGCAGTACTTC; CDR3: CASSLEGLAGEQYF
length: 14; V: TRBV9; D: -; J: TRBJ1-5; DNA: TGTGCCAGCAGCGTAGGAGCTGGCAATCAGCCCCAGCATTTT; CDR3: CASSVGAGNQPQHF
length: 15; V: TRBV5-1; D: TRBD2; J: TRBJ2-1; DNA: TGCGCCAGCAGCTTGGGACTAGCGGTCTACAATGAGCAGTTCTTC; CDR3: CASSLGLAVYNEQFF
length: 18; V: TRBV7-2; D: TRBD1; J: TRBJ2-3; DNA: TGTGCCAGCAGCCAACTACACAGGGGCGTGAGGAGCACAGATACGCAGTATTTT; CDR3: CASSQLHRGVRSTDTQYF
length: 19; V: TRBV4-1; D: TRBD2; J: TRBJ2-3; DNA: TGCGCCAGCAGCCAAGATCGGACTAGCGGGAGGCCCTCCACAGATACGCAGTATTTT; CDR3: CASSQDRTSGRPSTDTQYF
length: 15; V: TRBV2; D: -; J: TRBJ2-7; DNA: TGTGCCAGCAGTGTTTCGGGACACCCCTCCTACGAGCAGTACTTC; CDR3: CASSVSGHPSYEQYF
length: 12; V: TRBV29-1; D: -; J: TRBJ1-1; DNA: TGCAGCGTTGAAGGGGGGGAGAGAAAAGCTTTCTTT; CDR3: CSVEGGERKAFF
length: 15; V: TRBV4-1; D: -; J: TRBJ2-7; DNA: TGCGCCAGCAGCCCTCACGAAACGGTGACCTACGAGCAGTACTTC; CDR3: CASSPHETVTYEQYF
length: 15; V: TRBV10-3; D: TRBD1; J: TRBJ1-4; DNA: TGTGCCATCAGTGGGCGACAGGGGGCTAATGAAAAACTGTTTTTT; CDR3: CAISGRQGANEKLFF
length: 16; V: TRBV19; D: -; J: TRBJ2-7; DNA: TGTGCCAGTAGTCCCCGGGGTGCGCCAAGAAACTACGAGCAGTACTTC; CDR3: CASSPRGAPRNYEQYF
length: 13; V: TRBV2; D: TRBD1; J: TRBJ1-5; DNA: TGTGCCAGCAGACGGACAGGGAGTCAGCCCCAGCATTTT; CDR3: CASRRTGSQPQHF
length: 15; V: TRBV25-1; D: -; J: TRBJ1-6; DNA: TGTGCCAGCAGTTTCTCTTGGGACGGGGGGTCACCCCTCCACTTT; CDR3: CASSFSWDGGSPLHF
length: 17; V: TRBV7-9; D: TRBD2; J: TRBJ2-1; DNA: TGTGCCAGCAGCGCGACGGGTTTGACTAGCGGCTACAATGAGCAGTTCTTC; CDR3: CASSATGLTSGYNEQFF